Each of the 25 T cell receptor beta chains below was sequenced from the same sample in a study of graft-versus-host responses after intestinal transplantation. Libraries were prepared by immunoSEQ multiplex PCR; TCRdb keeps only in-frame clonotypes and omits some of them. Among tens of thousands of clones, 85% to 95% were seen once, and the ten largest hold about 1.1%. Their antigens remain unidentified. The sample here was unstimulated CD8+ T cells sorted from spleen or lymph node cells, taken before transplant. Receptors were obtained from a human donor who was the organ donor for an intestinal transplant.

The chain couples TRBV6-1 to TRBJ1-1; D may be TRBD1 (6 bases). The V end was cut by 11 bases, the J end by 0 bases, with 19 bases between. The CDR3 length is 15 residues. Germline CDR1 reads MNHNS; CDR2 reads SASEGT. CDR3 coding DNA: TGTGCCTGTCCCCTGCTCTGGGGGCTGAACACTGAAGCTTTCTTT. The encoded protein is CACPLLWGLNTEAFF.

The chain uses TRBV4-2 and TRBJ2-7, with D possibly matching TRBD2 (8 bases). The germline gives CDR1 LGHNA, CDR2 YNFKEQ. This CDR3 comprises 16 residues. The V gene lost 1 base and the J gene lost 4 bases, with 17 bases spanning the gap. The CDR3 DNA reads as TGTGCCAGCAGCCAAGGCTTAGCGGGACAGACTTACGAGCAGTACTTC. Its translation: CASSQGLAGQTYEQYF.

The V and J genes are TRBV11-2 and TRBJ2-7; D is ambiguous. The CDR3 sequence is 12 residues long. Germline CDR1 SGHAT, CDR2 FQNNGV. V dropped 1 base and J dropped 4 bases, with 5 bases sitting between them. The DNA of the CDR3 is TGTGCCAGCAGCTTAGTATCGTACGAGCAGTACTTC. Residues: CASSLVSYEQYF.

The chain is built from TRBV9 and TRBJ2-5, with TRBD2 matching over 8 bases. With the DNA end fitting TRBJ2-7 better, the J assignment may be wrong. CDR1 SGDLS and CDR2 YYNGEE come from the germline V gene. The CDR3 is 15 amino acids. The CDR3 bases are TGTGCCAGCAGCGCCGGACTAGCCGCGACAGACGAGCAGTACTTC. It encodes CASSAGLAATDEQYF.

The chain combines TRBV5-4 with TRBJ2-5; perhaps TRBD2 as D (6 bases). The CDR3 has 14 amino acids. Germline V gene lookup returns CDR1 SGHNT and CDR2 YYREEE (reference sequence). V was shortened by 0 bases and J by 4 bases, with 10 bases between the two germline ends. The CDR3 loop reads CASSLGLARETQYF. The DNA for the CDR3 is TGTGCCAGCAGCTTGGGGCTAGCGCGAGAGACCCAGTACTTC.

The chain uses TRBV19 and TRBJ2-7; D is undetermined. The V end was cut by 5 bases, the J end by 0 bases, with 17 bases between. CDR3 length equals 16 residues. Per the germline V gene, CDR1 is LNHDA and CDR2 is SQIVND (reference sequence). CDR3 nucleotide sequence: TGTGCCAGTAGTCCGGGTCTCCTCCCAAGCTCCTACGAGCAGTACTTC. It codes for CASSPGLLPSSYEQYF. Full variable domain (missing parts from reference TRBV19 and TRBJ2-7): DGGITQSPKYLFRKEGQNVTLSCEQNLNHDAMYWYRQDPGQGLRLIYYSQIVNDFQKGDIAEGYSVSREKKESFPLTVTSAQKNPTAFYLCASSPGLLPSSYEQYFGPGTRLTVT.

This clone was counted a few times. The chain carries TRBV4-3 and TRBJ1-1, with D unresolved. CDR3 size: 16 residues. Germline CDR1 is LGHNA and CDR2 is YSLEER. Trimming stripped 2 bases from V and 2 bases from J, with 15 bases between. CDR3 in DNA: TGCGCCAGCAGCCAAAAGCATATTTTGGGCAACACTGAAGCTTTCTTT. It translates to CASSQKHILGNTEAFF.

This chain connects TRBV7-2 to TRBJ2-7; maybe TRBD2 (6 bases). The CDR3 runs 13 residues. V gave up 3 bases and J gave up 6 bases, with 12 bases separating them. The germline CDR1 and CDR2 sequences are SGHTA and FQGNSA. The CDR3 DNA follows: TGTGCCAGCAGCTTTACGGGAGTGGGCGAGCAGTACTTC. Its protein is CASSFTGVGEQYF.

The chain uses TRBV6-5 and TRBJ1-1; D may be TRBD1 (5 bases). There are 14 residues in the CDR3. Trimming took off 2 bases at V and 3 bases at J, with 10 bases between the two ends. In germline, CDR1 is MNHEY, CDR2 SVGAGI. The CDR3 sequence is CASSYSNRYTEAFF. CDR3 in DNA: TGTGCCAGCAGTTACAGTAACAGGTACACTGAAGCTTTCTTT.

The chain uses TRBV10-1 and TRBJ1-2, with D possibly matching TRBD1 (6 bases). Trimming pared 7 bases from V and 5 bases from J, leaving 20 bases between. The CDR3 is 15 amino acids. The germline V gene has CDR1 WNHNN and CDR2 SYGVQD (reference sequence). The CDR3 DNA follows: TGCGCCAGCAATACTACAGGGTTGTATGGGTATGGCTACACCTTC. Its translation: CASNTTGLYGYGYTF.

The genes are TRBV6-5 and TRBJ1-1; D is unresolved. Germline values: CDR1 MNHEY, CDR2 SVGAGI. This CDR3 comprises 14 residues. V lost 2 bases to trimming and J lost 2 bases, with 9 bases between them. The CDR3 here is CASSYVSDNTEAFF. The CDR3 coding sequence is TGTGCCAGCAGTTACGTCAGCGATAACACTGAAGCTTTCTTT.

The chain employs TRBV27 and TRBJ1-4; D gene ambiguous. Germline CDR1 and CDR2: MNHEY and SMNVEV (reference sequence). This CDR3 is built from 15 residues. Between the trimmed V and J ends, which lost 6 bases and 0 bases, there was a span of 11 bases. The CDR3 sequence: CASSGGLATNEKLFF. DNA for the CDR3: TGTGCCAGCAGCGGAGGACTTGCAACTAATGAAAAACTGTTTTTT.

The chain combines TRBV5-6 with TRBJ2-1, with 7 positions matching TRBD2. CDR1 and CDR2 from the germline V gene are SGHDT and YYEEEE. V lost 2 bases and J lost 3; bases outside the gene matches: 11. This CDR3 is built from 17 residues. CDR3 coding DNA: TGTGCCAGCAGCTTCTGGGGGGGACCCTTTGTCTACAATGAGCAGTTCTTC. This gives the protein CASSFWGGPFVYNEQFF. The full variable domain, its missing parts supplied by reference TRBV5-6 and TRBJ2-1, is DAGVTQSPTHLIKTRGQQVTLRCSPKSGHDTVSWYQQALGQGPQFIFQYYEEEERQRGNFPDRFSGHQFPNYSSELNVNALLLGDSALYLCASSFWGGPFVYNEQFFGPGTRLTVL.

The chain recombines TRBV28 with TRBJ1-5, with 7 bases that match TRBD1. The V gene end was trimmed by 6 bases and the J gene end by 3 bases; junction bases not matched to a gene: 8. This CDR3 has 15 amino acids. CDR1 is MDHEN, CDR2 SYDVKM, per germline. The CDR3 spells CASSPQGFLNQPQHF. CDR3 sequence (DNA): TGTGCCAGCAGCCCACAGGGGTTCCTCAATCAGCCCCAGCATTTT.

The chain combines TRBV7-6 with TRBJ2-3; 8 bases are shared with TRBD2. Germline lookup yields CDR1 SGHVS and CDR2 FNYEAQ. Unmatched junction bases numbered 10, after V lost 2 bases and J lost 0 bases. The CDR3 loop spans 18 amino acids. CDR3 nucleotides: TGTGCCAGCAGCTTATACCCCCTTAGCGGGGCAAGCACAGATACGCAGTATTTT. This codes for CASSLYPLSGASTDTQYF.

J is TRBJ2-7 and V is TRBV19; 7 bases match TRBD1. The V and J ends lost 3 bases and 6 bases, in that order; junction bases with no gene match: 14. CDR1 LNHDA and CDR2 SQIVND come from the germline V gene (reference sequence). This CDR3 spans 16 amino acids. The CDR3 sequence is CASSMGQTPTTSEQYF. The CDR3 nucleotides read TGTGCCAGTAGTATGGGACAGACCCCCACTACGAGCGAGCAGTACTTC.

V gene TRBV27 combines with J gene TRBJ2-7; D is unresolved. CDR1 is MNHEY and CDR2 is SMNVEV in the germline V gene (reference sequence). Trimming removed 4 bases from V and 0 bases from J, with 7 bases in between. This CDR3 spans 13 amino acids. The CDR3: CASSSYYSYEQYF. The CDR3 bases are TGTGCCAGCAGTTCCTATTACTCCTACGAGCAGTACTTC.

The V and J genes are TRBV9 and TRBJ2-7, with 7 bases that match TRBD2. From germline, CDR1 is SGDLS and CDR2 YYNGEE. The junction had 5 bases not matched to a gene; V was cut back by 0 bases and J by 2 bases. The CDR3 sequence is 15 residues long. The CDR3 sequence is CASSVGAGQTYEQYF. CDR3 DNA sequence: TGTGCCAGCAGCGTAGGAGCGGGGCAAACCTACGAGCAGTACTTC.

The chain employs TRBV7-9 and TRBJ1-2; 11 nucleotides align to TRBD1. The CDR3 length is 15 residues. The germline CDR1 and CDR2 sequences are SEHNR and FQNEAQ (reference sequence). V trimming: 5 bases; J trimming: 8 bases; junction bases outside the gene matches: 10. DNA for the CDR3: TGTGCCAGCAGCCAGGGACAGGGGGAAGCTGGAGGCTACACCTTC. It is translated as CASSQGQGEAGGYTF.

The chain couples TRBV7-8 to TRBJ2-7, with 8 bases matching TRBD2. V lost 1 base and J lost 1; bases outside the gene matches: 9. Germline CDR1 and CDR2: SGHVS and FQNEAQ. The CDR3 totals 17 residues. The CDR3 bases are TGTGCCAGCAGCTTAGACCCTATAGCGGGACTTTCCTACGAGCAGTACTTC. Translated, it gives CASSLDPIAGLSYEQYF.

This clone was recorded only once. This chain uses TRBV29-1 with TRBJ2-7; tentative D call: TRBD1 (6 bases). This CDR3 is built from 15 residues. Per the germline V gene, CDR1 is SQVTM and CDR2 is ANQGSEA. With 5 bases removed from V and 6 bases from J, the gap between germline ends came to 23 bases. CDR3 loop: CSVRRLRQGRSEQYF. In DNA, the CDR3 is TGCAGCGTTAGGAGGTTGCGTCAGGGGCGATCCGAGCAGTACTTC.

The chain joins TRBV9 to TRBJ2-7; 9 bases line up with TRBD2. CDR1 and CDR2 (germline): SGDLS, YYNGEE. With V trimmed by 2 bases and J by 6 bases, 12 bases remained unmatched. The CDR3 totals 16 residues. The DNA of the CDR3 is TGTGCCAGCAGCGTGGGGGGGGTTCTAGCGGGGAGCGAGCAGTACTTC. Protein sequence: CASSVGGVLAGSEQYF.

The J gene is TRBJ2-7, the V gene TRBV18; TRBD2 matches at 8 bases. Germline assignment: CDR1 KGHSH and CDR2 LQKENI. CDR3 length: 16 residues. V gave up 6 bases and J gave up 6 bases; unmatched junction bases: 16. This CDR3 is CASSPTRGLEKGEQYF. The CDR3, as DNA: TGTGCCAGCTCGCCCACTCGGGGACTAGAAAAAGGCGAGCAGTACTTC.

The chain couples TRBV5-4 to TRBJ2-5; unclear D gene. The germline V gene has CDR1 SGHNT and CDR2 YYREEE (reference sequence). This CDR3 is 11 amino acids long. V lost 1 base and J 5 bases, leaving 3 bases between the germline ends. Here the CDR3 DNA reads TGTGCCAGCAGCTTGTCGGAGACCCAGTACTTC. Translating it yields CASSLSETQYF. Looking up the rest from reference TRBV5-4 and TRBJ2-5 gives the full variable domain: ETGVTQSPTHLIKTRGQQVTLRCSSQSGHNTVSWYQQALGQGPQFIFQYYREEENGRGNFPPRFSGLQFPNYSSELNVNALELDDSALYLCASSLSETQYFGPGTRLLVL.

The genes are TRBV18 and TRBJ2-1; TRBD1 aligns across 12 bases. CDR1 and CDR2 (germline): KGHSH, LQKENI. CDR3 length equals 17 residues. The junction had 8 bases not matched to a gene; V was cut back by 2 bases and J by 6 bases. The CDR3 DNA reads as TGTGCCAGCTCACCAAAGGGGGACAGGGGGCTGGTCAATGAGCAGTTCTTC. It is translated as CASSPKGDRGLVNEQFF.